This TCR beta chain came from a study of preoperative IRX-2 immunotherapy in early breast cancer. The V gene's germline CDR1 is SGHTA and CDR2 FQGNSA. The CDR3 spans 13 residues. Trimming left V 1 base short and J 7 bases short, with 7 bases between. The protocol was immunoSEQ multiplex PCR, while the TCRdb copy is restricted to in-frame clones and leaves out a portion. The sample has 28,000 or so clones; about 90% are singletons. Specified treatment: preoperative locoregional IRX-2 cytokine immunotherapy. Preoperative locoregional IRX-2 cytokine immunotherapy was tested in the phase Ib source study. This specimen was acquired from a patient treated with IRX-2 immunotherapy. This chain joins TRBV7-2 and TRBJ1-4; D is ambiguous. The receptor comes from a human donor with breast cancer. In nucleotides, the CDR3 is TGTGCCAGCAGCTTAGTGGCGCCTGAAAAACTGTTTTTT. It yields the protein CASSLVAPEKLFF.